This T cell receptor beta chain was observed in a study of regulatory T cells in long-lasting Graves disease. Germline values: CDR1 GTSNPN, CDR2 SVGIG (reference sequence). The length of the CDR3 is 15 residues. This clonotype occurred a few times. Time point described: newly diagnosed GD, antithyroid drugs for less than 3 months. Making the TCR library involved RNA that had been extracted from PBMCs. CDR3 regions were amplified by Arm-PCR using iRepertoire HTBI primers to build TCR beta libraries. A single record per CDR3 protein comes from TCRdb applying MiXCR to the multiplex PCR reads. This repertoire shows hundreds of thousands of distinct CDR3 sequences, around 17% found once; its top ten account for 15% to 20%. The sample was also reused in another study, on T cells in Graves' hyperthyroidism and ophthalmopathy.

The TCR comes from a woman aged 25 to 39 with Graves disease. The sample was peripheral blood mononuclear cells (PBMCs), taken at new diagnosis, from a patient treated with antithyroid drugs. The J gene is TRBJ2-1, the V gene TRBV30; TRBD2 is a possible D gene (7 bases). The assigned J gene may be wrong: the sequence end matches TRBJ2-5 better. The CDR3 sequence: CAWSVRGGIGETQYF. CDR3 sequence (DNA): TGTGCCTGGAGTGTTAGGGGGGGGATTGGAGAGACCCAGTACTTC.